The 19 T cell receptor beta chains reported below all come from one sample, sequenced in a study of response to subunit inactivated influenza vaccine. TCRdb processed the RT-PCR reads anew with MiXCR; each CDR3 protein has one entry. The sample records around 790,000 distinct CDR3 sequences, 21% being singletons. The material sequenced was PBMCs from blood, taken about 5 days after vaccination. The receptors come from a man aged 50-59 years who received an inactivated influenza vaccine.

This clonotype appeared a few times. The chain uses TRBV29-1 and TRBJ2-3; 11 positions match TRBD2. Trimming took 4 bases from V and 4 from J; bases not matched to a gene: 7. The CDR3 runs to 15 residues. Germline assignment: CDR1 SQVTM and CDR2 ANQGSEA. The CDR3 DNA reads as TGCAGCGTTGTTCATAGCGGGAGGGACCCAGATACGCAGTATTTT. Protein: CSVVHSGRDPDTQYF.

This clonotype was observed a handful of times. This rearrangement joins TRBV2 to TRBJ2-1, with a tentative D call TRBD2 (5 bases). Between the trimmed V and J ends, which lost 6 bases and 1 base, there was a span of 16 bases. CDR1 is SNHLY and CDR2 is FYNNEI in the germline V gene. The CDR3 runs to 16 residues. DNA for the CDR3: TGTGCCAGCAGCTCTACCTTAGCGTCTTCCTACAATGAGCAGTTCTTC. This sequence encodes CASSSTLASSYNEQFF.

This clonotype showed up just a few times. The CDR3 is CSVPPQSYNEQFF. In DNA, the CDR3 is TGCAGCGTTCCCCCGCAGTCCTACAATGAGCAGTTCTTC. V and J are TRBV29-1 and TRBJ2-1; no clear D. V lost 5 bases to trimming and J lost 1 base, with 9 bases between them. The V gene's germline CDR1 is SQVTM and CDR2 ANQGSEA. The CDR3 length is 13 residues.

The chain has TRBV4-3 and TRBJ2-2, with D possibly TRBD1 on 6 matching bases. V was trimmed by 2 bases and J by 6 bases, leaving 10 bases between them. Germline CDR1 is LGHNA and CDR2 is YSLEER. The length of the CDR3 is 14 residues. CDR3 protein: CASSQLAGAGELFF. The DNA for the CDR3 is TGCGCCAGCAGCCAACTGGCAGGGGCCGGGGAGCTGTTTTTT.

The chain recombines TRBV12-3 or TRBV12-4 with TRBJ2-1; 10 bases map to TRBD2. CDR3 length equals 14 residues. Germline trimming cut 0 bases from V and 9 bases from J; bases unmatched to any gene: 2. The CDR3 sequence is CASSLASGGGEQFF. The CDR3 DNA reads TGTGCCAGCAGTTTAGCGAGCGGGGGGGGTGAGCAGTTCTTC.

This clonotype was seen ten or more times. The chain's CDR3 is CASLNRDGQPQHF. The CDR3 coding sequence is TGTGCCAGCCTGAACAGGGATGGTCAGCCCCAGCATTTT. V gene TRBV6-2 or TRBV6-3 combines with J gene TRBJ1-5, with D possibly matching TRBD1 (6 bases). The CDR3 length is 13 residues. Trimming stripped 8 bases from V and 6 bases from J, with 14 bases between. Germline CDR1 is MNHEY and CDR2 is SVGEGT.

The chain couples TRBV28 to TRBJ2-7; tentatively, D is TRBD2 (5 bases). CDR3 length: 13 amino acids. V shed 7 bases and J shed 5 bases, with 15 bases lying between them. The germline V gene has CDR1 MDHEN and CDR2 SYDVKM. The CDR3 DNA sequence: TGTGCCAGCATTTCGGGGAACTGGCACGAGCAGTACTTC. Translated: CASISGNWHEQYF.

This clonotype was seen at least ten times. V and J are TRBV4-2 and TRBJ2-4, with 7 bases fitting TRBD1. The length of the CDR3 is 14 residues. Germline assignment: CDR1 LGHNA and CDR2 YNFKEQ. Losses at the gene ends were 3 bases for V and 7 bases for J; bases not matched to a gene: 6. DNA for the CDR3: TGTGCCAGCAGCCAGGGCGCCAGGGGGAACATTCAGTACTTC. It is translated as CASSQGARGNIQYF.

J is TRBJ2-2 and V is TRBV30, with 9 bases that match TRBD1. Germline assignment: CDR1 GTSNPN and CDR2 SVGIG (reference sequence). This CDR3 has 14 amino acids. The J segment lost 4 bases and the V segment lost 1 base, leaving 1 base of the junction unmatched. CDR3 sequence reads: CAWSGTGATGELFF. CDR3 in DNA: TGTGCCTGGAGTGGGACAGGGGCCACCGGGGAGCTGTTTTTT. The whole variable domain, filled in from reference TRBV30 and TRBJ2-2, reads SQTIHQWPATLVQPVGSPLSLECTVEGTSNPNLYWYRQAAGRGLQLLFYSVGIGQISSEVPQNLSASRPQDRQFILSSKKLLLSDSGFYLCAWSGTGATGELFFGEGSRLTVL.

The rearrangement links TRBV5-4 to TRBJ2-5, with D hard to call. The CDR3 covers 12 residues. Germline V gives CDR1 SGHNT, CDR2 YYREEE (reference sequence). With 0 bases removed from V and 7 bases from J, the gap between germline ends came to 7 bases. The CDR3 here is CASSLGTGTQYF. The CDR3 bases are TGTGCCAGCAGCTTGGGGACGGGGACCCAGTACTTC. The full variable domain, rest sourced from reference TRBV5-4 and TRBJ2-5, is ETGVTQSPTHLIKTRGQQVTLRCSSQSGHNTVSWYQQALGQGPQFIFQYYREEENGRGNFPPRFSGLQFPNYSSELNVNALELDDSALYLCASSLGTGTQYFGPGTRLLVL.

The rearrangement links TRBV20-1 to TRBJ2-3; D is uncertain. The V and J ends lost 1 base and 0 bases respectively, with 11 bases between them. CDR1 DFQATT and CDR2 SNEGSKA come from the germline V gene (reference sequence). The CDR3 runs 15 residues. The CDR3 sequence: CSARGPRGSTDTQYF. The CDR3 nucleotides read TGCAGTGCTAGAGGCCCCAGAGGTAGCACAGATACGCAGTATTTT.

Here the CDR3 DNA reads TGTGCCAGCAGTCCCCAGACTAGCGCCGGGGAGCTGTTTTTT. Its protein product is CASSPQTSAGELFF. The V call is TRBV12-3 or TRBV12-4, the J call TRBJ2-2; 8 positions agree with TRBD2. The trim removed 5 bases at V and 6 bases at J, leaving 5 bases unmatched. This CDR3 comprises 14 residues.

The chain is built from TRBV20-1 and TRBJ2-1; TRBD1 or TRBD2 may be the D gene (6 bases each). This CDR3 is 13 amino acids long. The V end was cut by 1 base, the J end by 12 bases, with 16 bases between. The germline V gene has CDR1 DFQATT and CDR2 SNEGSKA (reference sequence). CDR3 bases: TGCAGTGCTAGAGTTTCAGGCGGGACAAGGCAGTTCTTC. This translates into CSARVSGGTRQFF.

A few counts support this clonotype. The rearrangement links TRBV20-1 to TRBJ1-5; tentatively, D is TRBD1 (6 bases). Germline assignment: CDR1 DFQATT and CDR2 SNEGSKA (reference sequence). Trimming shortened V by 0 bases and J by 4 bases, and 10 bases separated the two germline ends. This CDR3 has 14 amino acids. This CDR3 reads CSARDPGQNQPQHF. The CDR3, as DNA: TGCAGTGCTAGAGATCCTGGACAGAATCAGCCCCAGCATTTT.

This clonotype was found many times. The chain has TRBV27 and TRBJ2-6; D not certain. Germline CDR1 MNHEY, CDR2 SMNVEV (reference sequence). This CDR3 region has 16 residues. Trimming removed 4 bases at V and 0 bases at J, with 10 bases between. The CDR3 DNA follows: TGTGCCAGCAGTTACTTGGGATTCTCTGGGGCCAACGTCCTGACTTTC. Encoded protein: CASSYLGFSGANVLTF. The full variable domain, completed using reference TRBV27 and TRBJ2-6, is EAQVTQNPRYLITVTGKKLTVTCSQNMNHEYMSWYRQDPGLGLRQIYYSMNVEVTDKGDVPEGYKVSRKEKRNFPLILESPSPNQTSLYFCASSYLGFSGANVLTFGAGSRLTVL.

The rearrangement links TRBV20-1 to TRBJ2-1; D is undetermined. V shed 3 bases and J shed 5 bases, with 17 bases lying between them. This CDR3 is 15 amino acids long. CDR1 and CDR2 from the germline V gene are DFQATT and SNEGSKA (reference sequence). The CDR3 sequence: CSARRPGYPDNEQFF. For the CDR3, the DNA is TGCAGTGCTAGGAGACCCGGGTACCCCGACAATGAGCAGTTCTTC.

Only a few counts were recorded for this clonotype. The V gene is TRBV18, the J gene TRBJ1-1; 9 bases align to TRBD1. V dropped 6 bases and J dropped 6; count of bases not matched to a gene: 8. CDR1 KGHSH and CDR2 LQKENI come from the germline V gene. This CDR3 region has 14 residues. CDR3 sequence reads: CASSLPGQGPEAFF. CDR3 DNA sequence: TGTGCCAGCTCGCTACCGGGACAGGGCCCTGAAGCTTTCTTT.

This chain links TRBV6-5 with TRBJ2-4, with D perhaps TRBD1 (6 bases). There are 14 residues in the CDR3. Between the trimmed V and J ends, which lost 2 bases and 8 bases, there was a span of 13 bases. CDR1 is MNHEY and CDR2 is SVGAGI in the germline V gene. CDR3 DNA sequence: TGTGCCAGCAGTTACGTACAGGGTGCGGACATTCAGTACTTC. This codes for CASSYVQGADIQYF.

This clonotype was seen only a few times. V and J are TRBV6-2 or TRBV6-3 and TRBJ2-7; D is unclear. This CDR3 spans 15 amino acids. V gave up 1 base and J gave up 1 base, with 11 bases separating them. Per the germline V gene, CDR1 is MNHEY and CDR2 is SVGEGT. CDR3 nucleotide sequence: TGTGCCAGCAGTTACTTCTCGGACGGATCCTACGAGCAGTACTTC. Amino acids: CASSYFSDGSYEQYF.